Sequencing of this T cell receptor (beta chain) was carried out in a study of cytomegalovirus exposure and HLA in healthy donors. Study in general: There were approximately 80 million unique TCRs (from HLA-typed donors) in an early data release.

Both 60 Vbeta primers and 13 Jbeta primers went into the PCR. The assay was immunoSEQ multiplex PCR, and TCRdb's table has in-frame clones only and misses some. The sample shows 150,000 to 200,000 clones, around 74% of them seen only once. The CDR3 runs to 14 residues. The ends lost 6 bases at V and 1 base at J; junction bases unmatched: 1. General observations from the study: In a later analysis, TCR association rates varied by HLA locus: DRB1 most, HLA-C fewest. An analysis done earlier found most TCR beta V segments productive about 87% or about 30% of the time. Fewer N-insertions (relative to the approximately 700-donor mean) were reportedly seen in an Asian-associated ancestry cluster in a later analysis.

In the case of this clone: Its cognate antigen is unknown.

The receptor's source is a girl under 18 in good health and CMV-seropositive. The gene calls are TRBV23-1 and TRBJ2-2, with 8 bases aligning to TRBD2. TRBV23-1 is designated an ORF whose function remains uncertain. The sample comprised PBMCs. DNA of the CDR3: TGCGCCAGCAGAAGCGGGGGGAACACCGGGGAGCTGTTTTTT. Residues: CASRSGGNTGELFF.